The 30 T cell receptor beta chains presented below share a single source sample, sequenced in a study of shared T cell receptors in the human thymus. Generated by immunoSEQ multiplex PCR, the TCRdb table keeps only in-frame clones and is missing some. The table includes around 730,000 clones, 80% to 90% detected once. This sample also appeared in a second study, on human thymus T cells.

The material sequenced was thymocytes. The origin of the receptors is a girl in the first two years of life with a congenital heart defect.

The rearrangement joins TRBV2 to TRBJ2-5; TRBD1 agrees at 7 bases. CDR1 SNHLY and CDR2 FYNNEI come from the germline V gene. The CDR3 has 19 residues. V shed 2 bases, J shed 0 bases, and the junction held 15 bases outside the gene matches. The CDR3 region has the DNA TGTGCCAGCAGTGAAAGGGGACAGCGAACCGCTACCTACCAAGAGACCCAGTACTTC. It specifies CASSERGQRTATYQETQYF.

The genes are TRBV9 and TRBJ1-2, with D possibly TRBD1 on 5 matching bases. Deletions cut 2 bases from V and 5 bases from J, with 16 bases between. The CDR3 is 15 amino acids. Germline assignment: CDR1 SGDLS and CDR2 YYNGEE. CDR3 region: CASSVQRRGGYGYTF. CDR3 sequence (DNA): TGTGCCAGCAGCGTTCAGAGACGGGGGGGATATGGCTACACCTTC.

This chain joins TRBV2 and TRBJ1-1; possible D gene TRBD1, 5 bases. This CDR3 is built from 13 residues. Germline lookup yields CDR1 SNHLY and CDR2 FYNNEI. V lost 5 bases and J 4 bases, leaving 11 bases between the germline ends. For the CDR3, the DNA is TGTGCCAGCAGTCAACGGGGGGGCACTGAAGCTTTCTTT. Translating gives CASSQRGGTEAFF.

V gene TRBV9 combines with J gene TRBJ1-2, with 9 bases lining up with TRBD1. V was clipped by 1 base and J by 2 bases; unmatched bases: 12. Germline lookup yields CDR1 SGDLS and CDR2 YYNGEE. The CDR3 length is 18 residues. The CDR3 coding sequence is TGTGCCAGCAGCGTAACCCACACGGGACAGGGTGGCAACTATGGCTACACCTTC. Translated, it gives CASSVTHTGQGGNYGYTF.

The rearrangement uses TRBV5-1 and TRBJ2-2, with 7 bases identical to TRBD1. Germline trimming cut 0 bases from V and 3 bases from J; bases unmatched to any gene: 5. This CDR3 is built from 16 residues. From germline, CDR1 is SGHRS and CDR2 YFSETQ. CDR3 nucleotide sequence: TGCGCCAGCAGCTTGGCCGGGACAGATTACACCGGGGAGCTGTTTTTT. It translates to CASSLAGTDYTGELFF.

The V gene is TRBV2, the J gene TRBJ1-6, with TRBD1 as a possible D gene (6 bases). Trimming left V 1 base short and J 10 bases short, with 29 bases between. Looked up from germline, CDR1 is SNHLY and CDR2 is FYNNEI. The CDR3 contains 20 residues. The CDR3 protein is CASSEVTSPRGNLDGSPLHF. CDR3 nucleotides: TGTGCCAGCAGTGAAGTGACCTCTCCCAGGGGAAACCTTGACGGGTCACCCCTCCACTTT.

This clone was counted between two and nine times. The chain couples TRBV4-3 to TRBJ2-3; a weak D match, TRBD2 (6 bases). Trimming left V 0 bases short and J 6 bases short, with 22 bases between. This CDR3 contains 18 residues. Germline CDR1 and CDR2: LGHNA and YSLEER. The CDR3 reads CASSQDRDSPKGADTQYF. Written as DNA, the CDR3 is TGCGCCAGCAGCCAAGACCGGGACTCGCCTAAGGGTGCGGATACGCAGTATTTT.

CDR3 nucleotides: TGTGCCACCTTACAGGGAGGGAGTGGCTACACCTTC. It specifies CATLQGGSGYTF. The J gene is TRBJ1-2, the V gene TRBV6-1; D possibly corresponds to TRBD1 (6 bases). Trimming shortened V by 10 bases and J by 7 bases, and 16 bases separated the two germline ends. The CDR3 spans 12 residues. Germline-derived CDR1 and CDR2 are MNHNS and SASEGT.

The chain is built from TRBV7-8 and TRBJ1-2, with a weak D call TRBD1 (5 bases). The CDR3 has 12 residues. CDR1 and CDR2 (germline): SGHVS, FQNEAQ. The V gene lost 5 bases and the J gene lost 4 bases, with 8 bases spanning the gap. CDR3 in DNA: TGTGCCAGCAGCCGTGACAGCTATGGCTACACCTTC. It encodes CASSRDSYGYTF.

This chain uses TRBV10-3 with TRBJ1-2; 9 bases align to TRBD1. The V segment lost 6 bases and the J segment 7 bases; nucleotides outside the gene matches: 9. The CDR3 has 14 residues. Germline assignment: CDR1 ENHRY and CDR2 SYGVKD. In DNA, the CDR3 is TGTGCCATCAGAAGCCGGGACAGGGTATTTGGCTACACCTTC. Amino acids: CAIRSRDRVFGYTF.

The chain links TRBV6-1 to TRBJ2-1, with 13 positions matching TRBD2. J lost 7 bases, V lost 3 bases, and 12 bases had no gene match. CDR3 length equals 18 residues. CDR1 MNHNS and CDR2 SASEGT come from the germline V gene. DNA for the CDR3: TGTGCCAGCAGTGATCCACGACTAGCGGGGGGTCGAGGGAATGAGCAGTTCTTC. As protein: CASSDPRLAGGRGNEQFF.

This clone was detected only once. The chain combines TRBV5-4 with TRBJ2-1, with 12 bases that match TRBD2. CDR1 SGHNT and CDR2 YYREEE come from the germline V gene (reference sequence). The J segment lost 8 bases and the V segment lost 4 bases, leaving 7 bases of the junction unmatched. This CDR3 comprises 15 residues. The CDR3: CASSPSTSGGDEQFF. The CDR3 DNA follows: TGTGCCAGCAGCCCATCGACTAGCGGGGGCGATGAGCAGTTCTTC.

This clone has only one observation. The chain has TRBV27 and TRBJ1-5; tentatively, D is TRBD1 (6 bases). The V end was cut by 5 bases, the J end by 2 bases, with 25 bases between. Germline assignment: CDR1 MNHEY and CDR2 SMNVEV (reference sequence). CDR3 size: 19 residues. The CDR3 DNA reads as TGTGCCAGCAGTCTCTTAAAGGCCCCAGGGGAGGGGCGCAATCAGCCCCAGCATTTT. Its translation: CASSLLKAPGEGRNQPQHF.

V gene TRBV27 combines with J gene TRBJ2-7; D might be TRBD1 (5 bases). V lost 6 bases, J lost 6 bases, and 21 bases lay in between. This CDR3 contains 15 residues. From germline, CDR1 is MNHEY and CDR2 SMNVEV (reference sequence). This chain's CDR3 is CASSPRQRYVGEQYF. Here the CDR3 DNA reads TGTGCCAGCAGCCCTCGACAGAGGTACGTAGGCGAGCAGTACTTC.

The V and J genes are TRBV9 and TRBJ1-1; 7 bases line up with TRBD1. With 3 bases clipped from V and 10 bases from J, the junction kept 6 bases outside the gene matches. Germline CDR1 reads SGDLS; CDR2 reads YYNGEE. This CDR3 has 12 residues. CDR3 DNA: TGTGCCAGCAGCGGAGGGGGCTTGAGAGCTTTCTTT. It translates to CASSGGGLRAFF.

This sequence joins TRBV14 and TRBJ2-3, with D possibly TRBD1 on 6 matching bases. The ends were cut back, 2 bases at V and 4 bases at J, with 10 bases in the middle. Per the germline V gene, CDR1 is SGHDN and CDR2 is FVKESK. The CDR3 length is 14 residues. CDR3 in amino acids: CASSQFNRADTQYF. In DNA, the CDR3 is TGTGCCAGCAGCCAATTCAACAGGGCAGATACGCAGTATTTT.

The chain links TRBV10-3 to TRBJ2-1; 7 bases line up with TRBD2. The CDR3 has 15 amino acids. V was clipped by 6 bases and J by 5 bases; unmatched bases: 10. The germline V gene has CDR1 ENHRY and CDR2 SYGVKD. CDR3 DNA sequence: TGTGCCATCAGAAACGTCAGCGGGGACCACAATGAGCAGTTCTTC. Translation gives CAIRNVSGDHNEQFF.

The V call is TRBV16, the J call TRBJ1-5, with 7 bases aligning to TRBD1. Per germline, CDR1 KGHSY and CDR2 FQNENV. CDR3 length: 20 residues. The trim removed 2 bases at V and 0 bases at J, leaving 16 bases unmatched. The DNA of the CDR3 is TGTGCCAGCAGCCAAAAGGGGGCGACAGGGCCAAGATATAGCAATCAGCCCCAGCATTTT. As protein: CASSQKGATGPRYSNQPQHF. Together with reference TRBV16 and TRBJ1-5, the CDR3 gives the full variable domain: GEEVAQTPKHLVRGEGQKAKLYCAPIKGHSYVFWYQQVLKNEFKFLISFQNENVFDETGMPKERFSAKCLPNSPCSLEIQATKLEDSAVYFCASSQKGATGPRYSNQPQHFGDGTRLSIL.

The rearrangement uses TRBV4-3 and TRBJ2-2, with D possibly matching TRBD2 (6 bases). The CDR3 has 17 amino acids. V lost 0 bases and J lost 1, with 12 bases in between. In germline, CDR1 is LGHNA, CDR2 YSLEER. CDR3 protein: CASSQDWSAGNTGELFF. The CDR3 nucleotides read TGCGCCAGCAGCCAAGATTGGTCAGCGGGGAACACCGGGGAGCTGTTTTTT.

This clone came up a few times. The chain combines TRBV7-2 with TRBJ1-5; 10 bases are a match to TRBD1. Germline CDR1 is SGHTA and CDR2 is FQGNSA. The J segment lost 5 bases and the V segment lost 6 bases, leaving 7 bases of the junction unmatched. The CDR3 runs to 15 residues. Here the CDR3 reads CASSTGTGEHQPQHF. The DNA of the CDR3 is TGTGCCAGCAGTACCGGGACAGGGGAACATCAGCCCCAGCATTTT.

The chain carries TRBV7-6 and TRBJ1-2; the D gene is possibly TRBD1 (6 bases). V lost 4 bases to trimming and J lost 2 bases, with 20 bases between them. This CDR3 contains 17 residues. CDR1 and CDR2 (germline): SGHVS, FNYEAQ. This CDR3 reads CASSSGKALQGNYGYTF. The CDR3 nucleotides read TGTGCCAGCAGCTCCGGTAAGGCCCTACAGGGAAACTATGGCTACACCTTC.

The chain carries TRBV6-1 and TRBJ2-1, with 10 positions matching TRBD2. The CDR3 has 19 amino acids. Germline V gene sequence: CDR1 MNHNS, CDR2 SASEGT. With V trimmed by 0 bases and J by 2 bases, 10 bases remained unmatched. CDR3 sequence reads: CASSEALPKRGGPYNEQFF. The CDR3, as DNA: TGTGCCAGCAGTGAAGCGCTCCCAAAGCGGGGGGGCCCCTACAATGAGCAGTTCTTC.

The chain uses TRBV7-2 and TRBJ1-2, with D perhaps matching TRBD1 (6 bases). The germline V and J ends were trimmed by 5 bases and 3 bases, with 22 bases remaining between them. The CDR3 has 17 residues. Germline CDR1 SGHTA, CDR2 FQGNSA. The CDR3 loop reads CASSPLDSPGGDYGYTF. CDR3 nucleotides: TGTGCCAGCAGCCCGCTGGACAGCCCCGGAGGTGACTATGGCTACACCTTC.

This chain joins TRBV9 and TRBJ2-5; 8 positions match TRBD2. The CDR3 covers 18 residues. Trimming took 0 bases from V and 3 from J; bases not matched to a gene: 13. Looked up from germline, CDR1 is SGDLS and CDR2 is YYNGEE. This CDR3 is CASSVDPGGPWYEETQYF. CDR3 DNA: TGTGCCAGCAGCGTAGATCCGGGGGGGCCCTGGTATGAAGAGACCCAGTACTTC.

The chain joins TRBV9 to TRBJ2-1; 8 bases fit TRBD2. Germline trimming cut 3 bases from V and 7 bases from J; bases unmatched to any gene: 9. This CDR3 is 15 amino acids long. Per the germline V gene, CDR1 is SGDLS and CDR2 is YYNGEE. The CDR3 DNA sequence: TGTGCCAGCAGCGACCACGGGGGGGCTATAAATGAGCAGTTCTTC. This gives the protein CASSDHGGAINEQFF.

The V gene is TRBV6-1, the J gene TRBJ1-6; unclear D gene. Germline CDR1 reads MNHNS; CDR2 reads SASEGT. Deletions cut 1 base from V and 3 bases from J, with 7 bases between. The CDR3 has 15 residues. CDR3 region: CASSEVRGYNSPLHF. CDR3 nucleotide sequence: TGTGCCAGCAGTGAAGTCCGGGGCTATAATTCACCCCTCCACTTT.

V and J are TRBV5-1 and TRBJ2-5; 14 nucleotides match TRBD2. V lost 1 base, J lost 0 bases, and 8 bases stayed unmatched. The CDR3 sequence is 19 residues long. The germline gives CDR1 SGHRS, CDR2 YFSETQ. CDR3 bases: TGCGCCAGCAGCTTGTTAATGGGACTAGCGGGGGAGTACCAAGAGACCCAGTACTTC. Its translation: CASSLLMGLAGEYQETQYF.

In regard to this clone: One junction end does not reproduce the germline sequence, and a read error may be involved. This sample includes further DNA sequences coding for the same CDR3. CDR3 in amino acids: CASSQEWKGTRETDTQYF. The DNA of the CDR3 is TGCGCTAGCAGCCAAGAATGGAAGGGGACTCGAGAGACAGATACGCAGTATTTT. The chain is built from TRBV4-3 and TRBJ2-3, with D perhaps matching TRBD2 (6 bases). The CDR3 is 18 residues long. Germline CDR1 reads LGHNA; CDR2 reads YSLEER.

The chain uses TRBV4-3 and TRBJ2-7; 10 bases match TRBD2. Looked up from germline, CDR1 is LGHNA and CDR2 is YSLEER. There are 17 residues in the CDR3. V lost 0 bases, J lost 3 bases, and 8 bases stayed unmatched. CDR3 protein: CASSQDKTSGVLYEQYF. CDR3 bases: TGCGCCAGCAGCCAAGACAAAACTAGCGGGGTACTCTACGAGCAGTACTTC.

The rearrangement links TRBV25-1 to TRBJ2-7; 7 nucleotides match TRBD2. V trimming: 6 bases; J trimming: 6 bases; junction bases outside the gene matches: 11. CDR3 size: 14 residues. Germline CDR1 and CDR2: MGHDK and SYGVNS. CDR3 loop: CASRPLGGVSEQYF. Here the CDR3 DNA reads TGTGCCAGCAGACCTTTGGGGGGGGTGAGCGAGCAGTACTTC.